This TCR beta chain was found in a study of T-cell memory formation after mild COVID-19. In this sample, this clonotype turned up a few times. Antigen specificity is unknown. The 5'RACE method, run with constant-segment primers, produced TCR alpha and TCR beta cDNA libraries (carrying sample barcodes and UMIs). TCRdb ran MiXCR on the 5' RACE reads and lists one entry per CDR3 protein. The sample gives about 350,000 distinct CDR3 sequences, approximately 13% of which show up once; around a fifth is in the top ten. Study-level findings and limits: Clones contracting day 15 to 85 were balanced CD4/CD8; later expanders leaned CD4+. Contracting CD4+ clones lay largely in CM and EM, with CD8+ ones residing in EMRA.

The CDR3 loop spans 16 amino acids. With 4 bases clipped from V and 6 bases from J, the junction kept 12 bases outside the gene matches. The germline CDR1 and CDR2 sequences are MNHNY and SVGAGI (reference sequence). The genes are TRBV6-6 and TRBJ2-3; the match to TRBD1 covers 8 bases. The origin of this receptor is a man aged 18 to 35 who had mild COVID-19 (a few samples of this study predate the infection). Cell type and time point are not known. The sequencing sample was made of PBMCs or a T cell subset sorted from them (not recorded which). In DNA form, the CDR3 reads TGTGCCAGCAGTTCGTCGAGAGGGACAGGTGGGGATACGCAGTATTTT. Translated: CASSSSRGTGGDTQYF.